The 26 T cell receptor beta chains in this list originate from one sample, sequenced in a study of early T cells in non-severe SARS-CoV-2 infection. MiXCR was run by TCRdb on the 5' RACE reads, yielding one entry per CDR3 protein. The profile shows 85,000 to 100,000 distinct CDR3 sequences, over 15% of them singletons. The sample was whole blood. The receptors derive from an adult who was a healthcare worker with PCR-confirmed SARS-CoV-2 infection or an uninfected control (not recorded which).

In its sample, this clonotype was seen a few times. The chain combines TRBV10-3 with TRBJ2-7; D gene ambiguous. With 1 base removed from V and 2 bases from J, the gap between germline ends came to 3 bases. The CDR3 loop spans 12 amino acids. Germline-derived CDR1 and CDR2 are ENHRY and SYGVKD. In DNA, the CDR3 is TGTGCCATCAGTGAGTTTACCTACGAGCAGTACTTC. Its protein product is CAISEFTYEQYF.

This clonotype was detected ten times or more. The V gene is TRBV9, the J gene TRBJ1-2; D ambiguous. Trimming removed 2 bases from V and 2 bases from J, with 7 bases in between. The CDR3 sequence is 13 residues long. Looked up from germline, CDR1 is SGDLS and CDR2 is YYNGEE. The CDR3 DNA reads as TGTGCCAGCAGCGTTGGACGAAACTATGGCTACACCTTC. The encoded protein is CASSVGRNYGYTF. The whole variable domain, filled in from reference TRBV9 and TRBJ1-2, reads DSGVTQTPKHLITATGQRVTLRCSPRSGDLSVYWYQQSLDQGLQFLIQYYNGEERAKGNILERFSAQQFPDLHSELNLSSLELGDSALYFCASSVGRNYGYTFGSGTRLTVV.

This clonotype was seen ten or more times. The V call is TRBV29-1, the J call TRBJ2-1, with 14 bases that match TRBD2. The CDR3 runs to 16 residues. Germline loops: CDR1 SQVTM, CDR2 ANQGSEA. V shed 4 bases, J shed 5 bases, and the junction held 7 bases outside the gene matches. The CDR3 bases are TGCAGCGTTGCTTGGACTAGCGGGAGGAGGGACAATGAGCAGTTCTTC. Translated: CSVAWTSGRRDNEQFF.

The table lists this clonotype with a few counts. J is TRBJ2-3 and V is TRBV29-1; 10 bases agree with TRBD2. The V segment lost 6 bases and the J segment 2 bases; nucleotides outside the gene matches: 8. Germline assignment: CDR1 SQVTM and CDR2 ANQGSEA. CDR3 length: 15 amino acids. The CDR3 DNA follows: TGCAGCGTCGGGGGGCTAGCGGGGGACACAGATACGCAGTATTTT. It yields the protein CSVGGLAGDTDTQYF.

This clonotype was counted many times. The V gene is TRBV5-4, the J gene TRBJ2-3; D gene unclear. The V end lost 0 bases, the J end lost 4 bases, and 9 bases lay between the germline ends. This CDR3 contains 14 residues. Germline V CDR1 and CDR2: SGHNT, YYREEE (reference sequence). CDR3 DNA sequence: TGTGCCAGCAGCTTGGCCGGCAGCCCAGATACGCAGTATTTT. Encoded protein: CASSLAGSPDTQYF.

V usage is TRBV27 and J usage is TRBJ1-1; D uncertain. CDR3 length: 13 amino acids. V was shortened by 2 bases and J by 6 bases, with 10 bases between the two germline ends. The germline V gene encodes CDR1 MNHEY and CDR2 SMNVEV (reference sequence). CDR3 sequence (DNA): TGTGCCAGCAGTTTAAATGTTCACGCTGAAGCTTTCTTT. Residues: CASSLNVHAEAFF.

This clonotype was seen a handful of times. The chain carries TRBV12-3 or TRBV12-4 and TRBJ2-4, with D maybe TRBD1 (6 bases). This CDR3 spans 11 amino acids. With 4 bases removed from V and 8 bases from J, the gap between germline ends came to 6 bases. CDR3 amino acids: CASSSGDIQYF. As DNA, the CDR3 is TGTGCCAGCAGTTCAGGGGACATTCAGTACTTC.

The chain joins TRBV11-2 to TRBJ1-6; D not resolved. The CDR3 contains 13 residues. Germline CDR1 is SGHAT and CDR2 is FQNNGV. V dropped 5 bases and J dropped 8 bases, with 10 bases sitting between them. CDR3 in amino acids: CASSRPKDSPLHF. For the CDR3, the DNA is TGTGCCAGCAGCCGACCTAAAGATTCACCCCTCCACTTT.

The table lists this clonotype with a few counts. This sequence joins TRBV15 and TRBJ2-7; D gene unclear. V was trimmed by 5 bases and J by 5 bases, leaving 7 bases between them. The CDR3 sequence is 11 residues long. Germline CDR1 LNHNV, CDR2 YYDKDF (reference sequence). The CDR3 protein is CATSFSHEQYF. The CDR3 DNA reads TGTGCCACCAGCTTTTCCCACGAGCAGTACTTC.

Only a few counts were recorded for this clonotype. The chain recombines TRBV12-3 or TRBV12-4 with TRBJ2-7; 15 bases match TRBD2. J gave up 12 bases and V 6 bases, and 9 bases lay outside the gene matches. This CDR3 comprises 14 residues. For the CDR3, the DNA is TGTGCCAGCAGCCCGGGGACTAGCGGGAGGCCGCGGTACTTC. Protein sequence: CASSPGTSGRPRYF.

At least ten counts were recorded for this clonotype. The chain carries TRBV12-3 or TRBV12-4 and TRBJ2-1, with 7 bases identical to TRBD2. V trimming: 6 bases; J trimming: 5 bases; junction bases outside the gene matches: 10. There are 15 residues in the CDR3. For the CDR3, the DNA is TGTGCCAGCAGAGCGGGACTCTGGGGTAACAATGAGCAGTTCTTC. Its protein is CASRAGLWGNNEQFF.

The rearrangement uses TRBV10-2 and TRBJ1-1, with D unclear. The CDR3 is 14 residues long. V shed 4 bases and J shed 0 bases, with 9 bases lying between them. CDR1 and CDR2 (germline): WSHSY, SAAADI. CDR3 DNA sequence: TGCGCCAGCAGTGCCTCAGCATTGAACACTGAAGCTTTCTTT. Its protein product is CASSASALNTEAFF.

The chain is built from TRBV6-6 and TRBJ2-5; no clear D gene. The CDR3 has 14 residues. CDR1 is MNHNY and CDR2 is SVGAGI in the germline V gene (reference sequence). The V and J ends lost 6 bases and 0 bases respectively, with 11 bases between them. CDR3 protein: CASRPTEYQETQYF. The DNA for the CDR3 is TGTGCCAGCAGGCCGACTGAGTACCAAGAGACCCAGTACTTC.

This sequence joins TRBV3-1 and TRBJ2-7; 7 bases line up with TRBD1. V gave up 0 bases and J gave up 3 bases; unmatched junction bases: 2. Germline assignment: CDR1 LGHDT and CDR2 YNNKEL (reference sequence). There are 14 residues in the CDR3. The CDR3 DNA follows: TGTGCCAGCAGCCAAGATGGGGACAGCTACGAGCAGTACTTC. Translated: CASSQDGDSYEQYF.

There are many counts of this clonotype. The chain carries TRBV20-1 and TRBJ1-3; D possibly corresponds to TRBD1 (6 bases). CDR1 is DFQATT and CDR2 is SNEGSKA in the germline V gene (reference sequence). This CDR3 is built from 15 residues. V lost 3 bases and J lost 6, with 18 bases in between. CDR3 DNA: TGCAGTGCTAGGAGGGGGGGGGCAACTAAAAACACCATATATTTT. It specifies CSARRGGATKNTIYF.

This sequence joins TRBV6-2 or TRBV6-3 and TRBJ2-5; the match to TRBD2 covers 13 bases. J lost 2 bases, V lost 0 bases, and 3 bases had no gene match. The CDR3 spans 17 residues. CDR1 MNHEY and CDR2 SVGEGT come from the germline V gene. The CDR3 nucleotides read TGTGCCAGCAGTTACTCGATGGGACTAGCGGGGCAAGAGACCCAGTACTTC. It is translated as CASSYSMGLAGQETQYF.

This clonotype was detected ten times or more. The chain has TRBV12-3 or TRBV12-4 and TRBJ2-2; D is unclear. V lost 5 bases, J lost 7 bases, and 11 bases lay in between. The CDR3 totals 13 residues. CDR3 sequence (DNA): TGTGCCAGCAGTATAGTAGTAGTCGGGGAGCTGTTTTTT. The encoded protein is CASSIVVVGELFF.

This clonotype was counted a few times. This chain links TRBV7-2 with TRBJ1-2; TRBD1 is a possible D gene (6 bases). Germline values: CDR1 SGHTA, CDR2 FQGNSA. Trimming removed 1 base at V and 4 bases at J, with 13 bases between. The CDR3 covers 15 residues. The CDR3 region is CASSLVPGGLYGYTF. CDR3 in DNA: TGTGCCAGCAGCTTAGTTCCGGGGGGGCTCTATGGCTACACCTTC.

V and J are TRBV30 and TRBJ2-1, with a tentative D call TRBD2 (6 bases). Germline CDR1 and CDR2: GTSNPN and SVGIG (reference sequence). The V end lost 4 bases, the J end lost 0 bases, and 16 bases lay between the germline ends. The CDR3 extends over 16 amino acids. Written as DNA, the CDR3 is TGTGCCTGGACCCGGGGGAAACAGTTCTCCTACAATGAGCAGTTCTTC. This codes for CAWTRGKQFSYNEQFF.

This clonotype showed up many times. The chain carries TRBV7-6 and TRBJ2-3; 12 nucleotides line up with TRBD2. This CDR3 region has 23 residues. After removal of 3 bases from V and 1 base from J, the junction contained 23 bases not matched to a gene. The V gene's germline CDR1 is SGHVS and CDR2 FNYEAQ. CDR3 loop: CASSLRPLDRLAGELSGTDTQYF. CDR3 coding DNA: TGTGCCAGCAGCTTGAGGCCGTTGGACAGACTAGCGGGAGAACTATCTGGCACAGATACGCAGTATTTT.

This clonotype was observed a handful of times. The chain links TRBV6-5 to TRBJ2-6; 9 nucleotides align to TRBD1. The CDR3 is made up of 16 amino acids. J was trimmed by 3 bases and V by 4 bases; bases with no gene match: 4. CDR1 is MNHEY and CDR2 is SVGAGI in the germline V gene. CDR3 sequence: CASSFHRGRGANVLTF. CDR3 nucleotide sequence: TGTGCCAGCAGTTTTCACAGGGGGCGTGGGGCCAACGTCCTGACTTTC.

The J gene is TRBJ2-7, the V gene TRBV15, with D unresolved. Deletions cut 2 bases from V and 7 bases from J, with 12 bases between. From germline, CDR1 is LNHNV and CDR2 YYDKDF (reference sequence). This CDR3 is 13 amino acids long. CDR3 nucleotide sequence: TGTGCCACCAGCAGACCCCTCTCCGGAGAGCAGTACTTC. The encoded protein is CATSRPLSGEQYF.

The V call is TRBV3-1, the J call TRBJ2-4; 7 bases align to TRBD1. Germline CDR1 reads LGHDT; CDR2 reads YNNKEL (reference sequence). The CDR3 loop spans 13 amino acids. The V gene end was trimmed by 8 bases and the J gene end by 8 bases; junction bases not matched to a gene: 9. CDR3 nucleotide sequence: TGTGCCAGCCCTCAGGGGGTCGTGTACATTCAGTACTTC. Translation: CASPQGVVYIQYF.

This clonotype was seen repeatedly, ten times or more. The chain recombines TRBV10-3 with TRBJ1-6, with D unresolved. This CDR3 contains 18 residues. Germline CDR1 reads ENHRY; CDR2 reads SYGVKD. V shed 0 bases and J shed 10 bases, with 22 bases lying between them. The CDR3 coding sequence is TGTGCCATCAGTGAGTCGGTGGGTCTAGGGAAACCACCATCACCCCTCCACTTT. Its translation: CAISESVGLGKPPSPLHF.

The chain uses TRBV5-6 and TRBJ2-6; D may be TRBD1 (5 bases). This CDR3 region has 16 residues. Trimming left V 4 bases short and J 0 bases short, with 11 bases between. Germline lookup yields CDR1 SGHDT and CDR2 YYEEEE. In DNA, the CDR3 is TGTGCCAGCAGCCAGGGCTTGGCCTCTGGGGCCAACGTCCTGACTTTC. It yields the protein CASSQGLASGANVLTF.

The chain's CDR3 is CASSSYRSSGANVLTF. CDR3 DNA sequence: TGTGCCAGCAGTTCATACAGGAGCTCTGGGGCCAACGTCCTGACTTTC. V is TRBV28 and J is TRBJ2-6; D may be TRBD1 (5 bases). The ends were cut back, 4 bases at V and 0 bases at J, with 10 bases in the middle. Germline V gene lookup returns CDR1 MDHEN and CDR2 SYDVKM. The CDR3 runs 16 residues.